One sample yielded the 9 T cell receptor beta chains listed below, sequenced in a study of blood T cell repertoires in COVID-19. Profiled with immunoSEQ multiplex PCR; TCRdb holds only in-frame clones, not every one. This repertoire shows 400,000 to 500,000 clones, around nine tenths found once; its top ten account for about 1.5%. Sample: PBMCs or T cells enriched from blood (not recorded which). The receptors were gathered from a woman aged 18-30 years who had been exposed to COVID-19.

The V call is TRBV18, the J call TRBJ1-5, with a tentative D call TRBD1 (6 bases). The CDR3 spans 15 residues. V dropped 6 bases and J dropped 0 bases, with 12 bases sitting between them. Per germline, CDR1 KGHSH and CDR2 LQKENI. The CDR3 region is CASSQTGYSNQPQHF. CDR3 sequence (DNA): TGTGCCAGCTCGCAGACAGGCTATAGCAATCAGCCCCAGCATTTT.

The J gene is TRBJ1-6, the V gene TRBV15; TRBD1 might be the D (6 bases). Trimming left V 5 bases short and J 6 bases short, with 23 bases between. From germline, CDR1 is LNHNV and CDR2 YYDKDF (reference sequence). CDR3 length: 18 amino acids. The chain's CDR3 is CATSYVPRTAETNSPLHF. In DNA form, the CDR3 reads TGTGCCACCAGCTACGTGCCCCGGACAGCCGAGACTAATTCACCCCTCCACTTT.

The CDR3 sequence: CASTFPREVNTEAFF. The DNA of the CDR3 is TGTGCCAGCACCTTTCCCAGGGAAGTGAACACTGAAGCTTTCTTT. This chain links TRBV28 with TRBJ1-1; tentative D call: TRBD1 (5 bases). Germline-derived CDR1 and CDR2 are MDHEN and SYDVKM. The germline V and J ends were trimmed by 7 bases and 0 bases, with 15 bases remaining between them. The CDR3 covers 15 residues. Supplemented by reference TRBV28 and TRBJ1-1, the full variable domain reads DVKVTQSSRYLVKRTGEKVFLECVQDMDHENMFWYRQDPGLGLRLIYFSYDVKMKEKGDIPEGYSVSREKKERFSLILESASTNQTSMYLCASTFPREVNTEAFFGQGTRLTVV.

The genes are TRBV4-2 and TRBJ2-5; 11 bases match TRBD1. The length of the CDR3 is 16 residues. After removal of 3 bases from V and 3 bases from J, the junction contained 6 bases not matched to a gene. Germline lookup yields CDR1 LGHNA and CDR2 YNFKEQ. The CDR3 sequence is CASSQDMGQGEETQYF. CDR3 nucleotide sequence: TGTGCCAGCAGCCAGGATATGGGACAGGGGGAAGAGACCCAGTACTTC.

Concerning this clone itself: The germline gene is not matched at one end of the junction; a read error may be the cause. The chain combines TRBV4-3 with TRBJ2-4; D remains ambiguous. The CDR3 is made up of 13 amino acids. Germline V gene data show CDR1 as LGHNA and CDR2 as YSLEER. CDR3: CASSQGAENIQYF. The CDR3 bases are TGCGCCAGCAGCCAAGGAGCCGAAAACATTCAGTACTTC.

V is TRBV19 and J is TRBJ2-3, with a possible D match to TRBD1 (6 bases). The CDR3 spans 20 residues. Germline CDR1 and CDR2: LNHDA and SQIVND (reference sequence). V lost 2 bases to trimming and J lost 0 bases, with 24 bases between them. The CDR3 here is CASSISKSRGVSRSTDTQYF. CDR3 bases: TGTGCCAGTAGTATATCGAAGAGCAGGGGAGTCTCCCGTAGCACAGATACGCAGTATTTT.

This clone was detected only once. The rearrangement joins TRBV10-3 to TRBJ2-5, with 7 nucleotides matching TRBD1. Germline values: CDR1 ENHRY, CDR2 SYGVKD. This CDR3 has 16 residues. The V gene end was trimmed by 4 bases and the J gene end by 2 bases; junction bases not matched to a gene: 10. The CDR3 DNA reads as TGTGCCATCAGTGTGCTCCGGGACAGCCGTCAAGAGACCCAGTACTTC. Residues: CAISVLRDSRQETQYF.

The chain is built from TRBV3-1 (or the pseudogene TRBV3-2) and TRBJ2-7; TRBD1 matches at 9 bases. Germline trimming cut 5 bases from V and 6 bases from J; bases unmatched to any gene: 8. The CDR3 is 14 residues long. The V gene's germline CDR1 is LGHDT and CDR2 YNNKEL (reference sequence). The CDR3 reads CASSGTGPFSEQYF. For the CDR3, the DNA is TGTGCCAGCAGCGGGACAGGGCCGTTCAGCGAGCAGTACTTC.

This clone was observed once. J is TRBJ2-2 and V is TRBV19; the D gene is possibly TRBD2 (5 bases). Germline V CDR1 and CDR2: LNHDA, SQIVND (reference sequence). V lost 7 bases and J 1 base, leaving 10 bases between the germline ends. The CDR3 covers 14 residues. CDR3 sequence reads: CASTPGLNTGELFF. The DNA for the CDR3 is TGTGCCAGTACCCCAGGACTGAACACCGGGGAGCTGTTTTTT.